This T cell receptor (beta chain) originates from a study of blood T cell repertoires in COVID-19. Background on the study: There were acute and convalescent COVID-19 samples, and they came from the United States, Italy and Spain. The cDNA or gDNA used as material had been derived from T cells, B-cell-depleted T cells, or PBMCs.

Methods used by the authors: Reference gene primer amplification yielded estimated nucleated cell counts. Generated by immunoSEQ multiplex PCR, the TCRdb table keeps only in-frame clones and is missing some. V and J calls and clone size are given by that table; D and trimming were obtained from the DNA. The sample shows approximately 310,000 clones, roughly 86% of them seen only once. In germline, CDR1 is MGHDK, CDR2 SYGVNS. The CDR3 has 15 amino acids. V was cut by 1 base and J by 4 bases, with 13 bases left in between. The TCR was taken from a woman aged 45-65 years who had recovered from COVID-19. This chain joins TRBV25-1 and TRBJ1-2; D is possibly TRBD1 (5 bases). The sequencing input was peripheral blood. DNA of the CDR3: TGTGCCAGCAGTGAATCGGGGGGGACGTTCTATGGCTACACCTTC. It specifies CASSESGGTFYGYTF.